A selection of T cell receptor beta chains follows, all from one sample in a study of T-cell memory formation after mild COVID-19. TCRdb independently ran MiXCR on the 5' RACE reads; one entry per CDR3 protein. Here the sample spans about 610,000 distinct CDR3 sequences, roughly 17% being singletons. Material for sequencing was PBMCs or a T cell subset sorted from them (not recorded which). The receptors stem from an adult woman who had mild COVID-19 (a few samples of this study predate the infection). Cell type and time point are not known. Each CDR3 is given without its conserved first and last residue.

TRBV7-8,TRBJ2-5,ASSLDDAGTQY
TRBV7-8,TRBJ1-1,ASSLKPTEAF
TRBV15,TRBJ2-1,ATRSVQGPYNEQF
TRBV5-1,TRBJ1-1,ASSLGRGAMNTEAF
TRBV2,TRBJ1-1,ASRTGENTEAF
TRBV25-1,TRBJ1-1,ASSVTTEAF
TRBV12-3/TRBV12-4,TRBJ1-6,ASSLTGTGSSPLH
TRBV12-3/TRBV12-4,TRBJ2-3,ASKSRGLSTDTQY
TRBV10-3,TRBJ2-3,AISEGGTVLDTQY
TRBV2,TRBJ2-1,ASSELVRTEAYNEQF
TRBV12-3/TRBV12-4,TRBJ2-3,ASSTSGVGDTQY
TRBV2,TRBJ1-1,ASRRRVSRNTEAF
TRBV3-1,TRBJ2-3,ASSQKAGPGLYTDTQY
TRBV30,TRBJ2-7,AWSTTGGDEQY
TRBV5-4,TRBJ1-2,ASSPVGPAVGGYT
TRBV12-3/TRBV12-4,TRBJ2-7,ASSHRRSPYEQY
TRBV6-2/TRBV6-3,TRBJ2-3,ASTQGATQY
TRBV7-6,TRBJ1-2,ASSPYGGGANYGYT
TRBV12-3/TRBV12-4,TRBJ2-7,ASSPRTSGGAWYEQY
TRBV9,TRBJ1-6,ASSPGEGYPLH
TRBV20-1,TRBJ2-1,SALTPPNEQF
TRBV5-3,TRBJ2-3,ARSGTADTQY
TRBV27,TRBJ1-2,ASSFDRASGYT
TRBV6-5,TRBJ2-1,ASSPQRGGLGEQF
TRBV27,TRBJ2-7,ASSSAGTGVSEQY
TRBV10-3,TRBJ2-7,AISETNEQY
TRBV2,TRBJ1-1,ASIHRDGTEAF
TRBV18,TRBJ2-7,ASLSGTGNEQY
TRBV24-1,TRBJ2-2,ATSGRDSRTGELF
TRBV19,TRBJ2-7,ASSTGTLNYEQY
TRBV7-9,TRBJ1-1,ASGRFTPMGAVNTEAF
TRBV14,TRBJ1-1,ASSLYRDSTEAF
TRBV6-6,TRBJ1-1,ASSYSTGGAGEAF
TRBV27,TRBJ1-1,ASSLTGGLFGEAF
TRBV7-8,TRBJ1-5,ASRPGGNQPQH
TRBV5-6,TRBJ2-3,ASSFQGGTDTQY
TRBV12-3/TRBV12-4,TRBJ1-5,ASRVDNQPQH
TRBV2,TRBJ2-1,ASTGSPYNEQF
TRBV5-4,TRBJ2-3,ASRGGIGTDTQY
TRBV7-9,TRBJ1-1,ASSPDQLNTEAF
TRBV27,TRBJ2-1,ASTPSVSSYNEQF
TRBV7-2,TRBJ2-7,ASSLGEGPYEQY
TRBV5-1,TRBJ2-3,ASNARGGGLTDTQY
TRBV5-1,TRBJ1-5,ASSLVPGDRGNQPQH
TRBV12-3/TRBV12-4,TRBJ2-5,ASSPVGGGTQETQY
TRBV11-2,TRBJ1-2,ASSSLDRGLGGYT
TRBV11-2,TRBJ2-1,ASSLGLAEQF
TRBV5-1,TRBJ2-5,ASSLSSQETQY
TRBV6-2/TRBV6-3,TRBJ2-5,ASSEYLLGETQY
TRBV5-5,TRBJ1-1,ASSLQYTEAF
TRBV3-1,TRBJ2-2,ASSQVRSGELF
TRBV28,TRBJ2-5,ASTHLRARIETQY
TRBV15,TRBJ2-3,ATSRDFADTQY
TRBV5-1,TRBJ1-1,ASSLIDRSTEAF
TRBV6-1,TRBJ1-1,ASRKPGQTTTEAF